This T cell receptor (beta chain) was identified in a study of tumor-infiltrating lymphocytes in primary liver carcinoma. The CDR3 runs 14 residues. V dropped 6 bases and J dropped 1 base, with 11 bases sitting between them. Blood RNA came from unsorted whole blood; germline DNA was also extracted. Remarks on this clonotype: Its target is not known. This may be a read error: a much more frequent sequence differs by one nucleotide. The final CDR3 position lacks the conserved phenylalanine or tryptophan, pointing to a likely read error.

General study results and limits: Compared with blood, tumor repertoires held significantly more in their top 250 clones.

Production of TCR beta cDNA used 400 to 600 ng total RNA together with a constant-region primer. It was through three nested multiplex PCR rounds of slightly modified ARM-PCR that TCR beta libraries arose. For around 10 cycles apiece, the opening two PCR rounds ran with TRBV1-TRBV30 forward primers and a C-beta reverse primer. TCRdb re-called the multiplex PCR reads through MiXCR, storing one row per CDR3 protein. The repertoire consists of just over 300,000 distinct CDR3 sequences, with about 50% occurring once and the leading ten covering more than 15%. This chain links TRBV12-3 or TRBV12-4 with TRBJ2-3, with no clear D. This receptor was identified in a woman younger than 45 with primary liver carcinoma and hepatitis B virus infection. The source material was peripheral blood. This CDR3 is CASRPARGTDTQYL. Written as DNA, the CDR3 is TGTGCCAGCAGACCGGCTAGGGGCACAGATACGCAGTATCTT.